The sequence of this T cell receptor (beta chain) was determined in a study of OX40 agonist ivuxolimab in advanced cancers. This clone was recorded a few times. Sequencing used immunoSEQ multiplex PCR; TCRdb keeps in-frame clones, though not all of them. The profile covers roughly 25,000 clones, with 75% to 80% appearing a single time and roughly 18% taken by the ten largest. CDR1 LNHDA and CDR2 SQIVND come from the germline V gene (reference sequence). The CDR3 consists of 10 residues. V was cut by 10 bases and J by 8 bases, with 9 bases left in between. The chain joins TRBV19 to TRBJ1-3; no clear D gene. The material was CD4+ or CD8+ T cells sorted from blood, obtained in a trial of the OX40 agonist ivuxolimab. The TCR was taken from an adult with an advanced solid tumor such as melanoma, head and neck, liver or kidney cancer. The chain's CDR3 is CATGGHTIYF. CDR3 nucleotide sequence: TGTGCCACCGGAGGGCACACCATATATTTT.